These T cell receptor beta chains were read from a single sample in a study of T cells in Graves' hyperthyroidism and ophthalmopathy. TCRdb reanalysed the multiplex PCR reads using MiXCR and keeps one entry per CDR3 protein. The profile shows 490,000 or so distinct CDR3 sequences, about 22% of them singletons. The sequenced sample consisted of blood. The receptors here all came from a woman aged 70-85 years with Graves' ophthalmopathy. CDR3s include the opening cysteine and the closing phenylalanine or tryptophan. A D gene is named only where the DNA matches it firmly. The size of a clone is reported for some rows only, either as once, few or many, or as a class for expanded clones.

-	TRBV30	TRBJ2-7	13	few	TGTGCCTGGAGTGCGGGCAGGGACTACGAGCAGTACTTC	CAWSAGRDYEQYF
TRBD1	TRBV19	TRBJ2-7	14	-	TGTGCCAGTAGCTCCGGGACAGGGTACTACGAGCAGTACTTC	CASSSGTGYYEQYF
TRBD1	TRBV30	TRBJ2-1	15	many	TGTGCCTGGAGTAGAAGACAGGGGGCGCGAGATGAGCAGTTCTTC	CAWSRRQGARDEQFF
TRBD1	TRBV28	TRBJ1-6	17	once	TGTGCCAGCAGTGAAAGGGGGGGCAGGGGGAGAAATTCACCCCTCCACTTT	CASSERGGRGRNSPLHF
TRBD1	TRBV5-5	TRBJ1-3	15	-	TGTGCCAGCAGCTCCGACAGGGGTTATGGAAACACCATATATTTT	CASSSDRGYGNTIYF
TRBD2	TRBV27	TRBJ2-1	16	-	TGTGCCAGCAGTTTACTCCCAGGACTAGAAATTAATGAGCAGTTCTTC	CASSLLPGLEINEQFF
-	TRBV19	TRBJ2-2	16	-	TGTGCCAGTAGTATAGGTCCAGGGGGGAACACCGGGGAGCCGTTTTTT	CASSIGPGGNTGEPFF
TRBD2	TRBV30	TRBJ2-7	12	-	TGTGCCTGGAACCAGCGGGAGGGCCCGCAGTACTTC	CAWNQREGPQYF
-	TRBV28	TRBJ1-5	15	-	TGTGCCAGCAGTTTTAGGAGGGGTGGCAATCAGCCCCAGCATTTT	CASSFRRGGNQPQHF
TRBD1	TRBV6-1	TRBJ1-6	17	-	TGTGCCAGCAGCACCACCCAGGGGGCGTTGGGGAATTCACCCCTCCACTTT	CASSTTQGALGNSPLHF
TRBD2	TRBV6-8	TRBJ2-1	17	many	TGTGCCAGCAGTTACTCGATTAGCGGGAGTTCCTACAATGAGCAGTTCTTC	CASSYSISGSSYNEQFF
TRBD1	TRBV5-6	TRBJ2-3	19	many	TGTGCCAGCAGCTTGTTGGGACAGGTCCTATGGTCTGGCACAGATACGCAGTATTTT	CASSLLGQVLWSGTDTQYF
-	TRBV12-3/TRBV12-4	TRBJ1-5	14	-	TGTGCCAGCAGTTTGATGATGGGCAATCAGCCCCAGCATTTT	CASSLMMGNQPQHF
-	TRBV20-1	TRBJ2-7	15	-	TGCAGTGCTAGAGATCAGGGTAGCGGACACTACGAGCAGTACTTC	CSARDQGSGHYEQYF
TRBD1	TRBV19	TRBJ1-5	13	-	TGTGCCAGTAGGCGGGACAGGGTTAAGCCCCAGCATTTT	CASRRDRVKPQHF
-	TRBV11-1	TRBJ2-3	15	many	TGTGCCAGCAGCTTAGGGGCAGGGTCGACAGATACGCAGTATTTT	CASSLGAGSTDTQYF
-	TRBV20-1	TRBJ1-1	13	few	TGCAGTGCTAGAGATGAGGGGAACACTGAAGCTTTCTTT	CSARDEGNTEAFF
-	TRBV3-1	TRBJ1-1	12	few	TGTGCCAGCAGCCCGTCAGGAACGGTCGGTTTCTTT	CASSPSGTVGFF
TRBD1	TRBV6-2/TRBV6-3	TRBJ1-1	17	few	TGTGCCAGCAGTTACTCGACGCTACCCACAGGGGGGCCTGAAGCTTTCTTT	CASSYSTLPTGGPEAFF
-	TRBV18	TRBJ1-2	13	-	TGTGCCAGCTCACCGAGTCGGAACTATGGCTACACCTTC	CASSPSRNYGYTF
-	TRBV6-1	TRBJ1-5	18	-	TGTGCCAGCAGCCAACCTCGCAGGGGCCCACGATTTAATCAGCCCCAGCATTTT	CASSQPRRGPRFNQPQHF
-	TRBV18	TRBJ1-5	14	few	TGTGCCAGCTCGCTACGGGGACAAGATCAACCCCAGCATTTT	CASSLRGQDQPQHF
TRBD2	TRBV20-1	TRBJ2-3	15	few	TGCAGTGCCATTCTTCCTAGCGGGAGAGCAGATACGCAGTATTTT	CSAILPSGRADTQYF
-	TRBV5-6	TRBJ1-2	12	-	TGTGCCAGCAGCTTGAGTGGGATTCGCTACACCTTC	CASSLSGIRYTF
-	TRBV28	TRBJ2-7	17	many	TGTGCCAGCAGTTTGGGCGCAGGTAGCGGAACCTCCTACGAGCAGTACTTC	CASSLGAGSGTSYEQYF
TRBD2	TRBV12-3/TRBV12-4	TRBJ2-1	15	few	TGTGCCAGCAGTAAGGGGACTAGCGGTCATAATGAGCAGTTCTTC	CASSKGTSGHNEQFF
-	TRBV4-3	TRBJ1-5	16	-	TGCGCCAGCAGCCAAGCGCGGGGCCCTAACAATCAGCCCCAGCATTTT	CASSQARGPNNQPQHF
TRBD2	TRBV7-3	TRBJ2-7	16	-	TGTGCCAGCAGCCTGGCGGCAGCGGGAGGGCCTGACGAGCAGTACTTC	CASSLAAAGGPDEQYF
-	TRBV28	TRBJ2-1	14	-	TGTGCCAGCATCACCGGCTCTCTCTACAATGAGCAGTTCTTC	CASITGSLYNEQFF
TRBD1	TRBV28	TRBJ2-1	16	many	TGTGCCAGCAGAGTTCGACAGGGGATAACGGGCAATGAGCAGTTCTTC	CASRVRQGITGNEQFF
-	TRBV6-6	TRBJ1-1	12	-	TGTGCCAGCAGTTACTTGGAGGGTCAGGCTTTCTTT	CASSYLEGQAFF
-	TRBV12-3/TRBV12-4	TRBJ1-2	15	-	TGTGCCAGCAGTCCCGGGGGGGGAGGTAACTATGGCTACACCTTC	CASSPGGGGNYGYTF
-	TRBV19	TRBJ2-5	15	-	TGTGCCAGTACTCCGGCGCTTAGCGGACAAGAGACCCAGTACTTC	CASTPALSGQETQYF
-	TRBV7-3	TRBJ2-5	15	-	TGTGCCAGCAGCCCACAACAGGGGGGGCAAGTGACCCAGTACTTC	CASSPQQGGQVTQYF
-	TRBV18	TRBJ2-5	14	-	TGTGCCAGCTCACCACCGAACAGTCAAGAGACCCAGTACTTC	CASSPPNSQETQYF
-	TRBV2	TRBJ1-1	15	many	TGTGCCAGCAGTGATCATGGGGGGACAAACACTGAAGCTTTCTTT	CASSDHGGTNTEAFF
-	TRBV6-2/TRBV6-3	TRBJ1-2	12	-	TGTGCCAGCAGTTACCTACACTATGGCTACACCTTC	CASSYLHYGYTF
TRBD1	TRBV5-1	TRBJ1-1	14	few	TGCGCCAGCAGCTCCTGGACAGGGAACACTGAAGCTTTCTTT	CASSSWTGNTEAFF
TRBD2	TRBV30	TRBJ2-1	17	-	TGTGCCTGGAGCGTCGGGACTAGCGGGAGTGGGTACAATGAGCAGTTCTTC	CAWSVGTSGSGYNEQFF
-	TRBV28	TRBJ2-2	12	many	TGTGCCAGCAGACCCGGGCGTGGGGAGCTGTTTTTT	CASRPGRGELFF
-	TRBV27	TRBJ2-3	15	few	TGTGCCAGCAGTCCTGACTTAGCCTCCCGCTCTACGCAGTATTTT	CASSPDLASRSTQYF
TRBD2	TRBV7-2	TRBJ2-7	15	-	TGTGCCAGCAGCTTAACAGCGGGAGCTGCCTACGAGCAGTACTTC	CASSLTAGAAYEQYF
-	TRBV3-1	TRBJ2-7	13	-	TGTGCCAGCAGCCAAGATTCAGGGTCCGAGCAGTACTTC	CASSQDSGSEQYF
TRBD2	TRBV7-2	TRBJ2-7	13	many	TGTGCCAGCAACAACGGGGGGTCCTACGAGCAGTACTTC	CASNNGGSYEQYF
TRBD1	TRBV10-3	TRBJ1-2	14	few	TGTGCCATCAGTGCAGAACAGGGGGCGTATGGCTACACCTTC	CAISAEQGAYGYTF
-	TRBV28	TRBJ2-7	13	many	TGTGCCAGCAGTGCAGGACCTTCCTACGAGCAGTACTTC	CASSAGPSYEQYF
TRBD1	TRBV28	TRBJ1-1	15	many	TGTGCCAGCAGTATCCCACAGGGGGCTTACACTGAAGCTTTCTTT	CASSIPQGAYTEAFF
TRBD2	TRBV15	TRBJ2-1	16	few	TGTGCCACCAGCAGACTAGCGGGAGGTCTCTACAATGAGCAGTTCTTC	CATSRLAGGLYNEQFF
TRBD1	TRBV7-2	TRBJ2-1	16	few	TGTGCCAGCAGCACAGCAGGGGGTAGCTCCTACAATGAGCAGTTCTTC	CASSTAGGSSYNEQFF
-	TRBV3-1	TRBJ1-5	15	-	TGTGCCAGCAGCCAGTCAGGGCAGGGGTGGGAGCCCCAGCATTTT	CASSQSGQGWEPQHF
-	TRBV5-4	TRBJ1-2	14	-	TGTGCCAGCAGCTCGGCGGGGGCTGACTATGGCTACACCTTC	CASSSAGADYGYTF
TRBD2	TRBV7-9	TRBJ2-7	18	-	TGTGCCAGCAGCTTCGGGGGAGGGCCCAAATTTACCTCTTACGAGCAGTACTTC	CASSFGGGPKFTSYEQYF
-	TRBV5-8	TRBJ1-1	13	few	TGTGCCAGCAGCTTGAAAAGGTCCGCTGAAGCTTTCTTT	CASSLKRSAEAFF
-	TRBV29-1	TRBJ2-3	13	many	TGCAGCTCATCAGCGGGTTTCACAGATACGCAGTATTTT	CSSSAGFTDTQYF
-	TRBV7-2	TRBJ2-3	13	many	TGTGCCAGCAGCCTCCCGACAACAGATACGCAGTATTTT	CASSLPTTDTQYF
TRBD1	TRBV6-1	TRBJ1-2	13	-	TGTGCCAGCAGCCGGGGGACAGGGAAAGGCTACACCTTC	CASSRGTGKGYTF
TRBD2	TRBV30	TRBJ2-1	14	few	TGTGCCTGGAGTGGGATTAGCGGGAGCAATGAGCAGTTCTTC	CAWSGISGSNEQFF
-	TRBV11-2	TRBJ1-6	13	few	TGTGCCAGCAGCTTGCACGGGAATTCACCCCTCCACTTT	CASSLHGNSPLHF
TRBD1	TRBV20-1	TRBJ2-5	15	few	TGCAGTGCTAGAGTGGACAGGGTGGGGGTGGAGACCCAGTACTTC	CSARVDRVGVETQYF